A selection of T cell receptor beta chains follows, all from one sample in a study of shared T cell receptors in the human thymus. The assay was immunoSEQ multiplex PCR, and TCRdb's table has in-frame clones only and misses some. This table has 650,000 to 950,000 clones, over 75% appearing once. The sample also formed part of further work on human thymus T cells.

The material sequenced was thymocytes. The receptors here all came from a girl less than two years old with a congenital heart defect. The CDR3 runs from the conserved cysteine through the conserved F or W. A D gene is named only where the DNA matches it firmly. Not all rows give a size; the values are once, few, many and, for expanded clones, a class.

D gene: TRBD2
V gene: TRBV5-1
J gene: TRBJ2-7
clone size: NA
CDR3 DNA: TGCGCCAGCAGTTTGACTAGCGGGGGTGCCAACGAGCAGTACTTC
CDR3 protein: CASSLTSGGANEQYF

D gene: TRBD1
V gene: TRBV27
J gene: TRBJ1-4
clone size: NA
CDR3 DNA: TGTGCCAGCAGTTTATCTCATCCACAGGGGGTTGGGGTAAAACTGTTTTTT
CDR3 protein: CASSLSHPQGVGVKLFF

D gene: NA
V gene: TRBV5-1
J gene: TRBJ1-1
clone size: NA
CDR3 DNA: TGCGCCAGCGGTCAGGGACACCCGCGGACTGAAGCTTTCTTT
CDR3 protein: CASGQGHPRTEAFF

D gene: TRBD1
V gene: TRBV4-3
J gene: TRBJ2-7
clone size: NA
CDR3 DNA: TGCGGACCATCACCAGGACAGGGTAGATACGAGCAGTACTTC
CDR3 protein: CGPSPGQGRYEQYF

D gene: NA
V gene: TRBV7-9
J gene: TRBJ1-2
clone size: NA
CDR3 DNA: TGTGCCAGCAGCTTAGACGAGGGAAGCTATGGCTACACCTTC
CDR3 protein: CASSLDEGSYGYTF

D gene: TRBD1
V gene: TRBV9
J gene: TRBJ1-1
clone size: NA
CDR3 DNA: TGTGCCAGCAGCCCATACAGGGGGCTGAACACTGAAGCTTTCTTT
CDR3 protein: CASSPYRGLNTEAFF

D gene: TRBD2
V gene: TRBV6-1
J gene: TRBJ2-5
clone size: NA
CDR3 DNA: TGTGCCAGCAGTGAAACGGGTCCTAGCGGGGGTACCAAGGTCGGGACCCAGTACTTC
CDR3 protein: CASSETGPSGGTKVGTQYF

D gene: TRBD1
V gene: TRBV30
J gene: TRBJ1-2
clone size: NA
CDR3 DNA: TGTGCCTGGAGCGAAACCGGACAGGGTAGGGGCTATGGCTACACCTTC
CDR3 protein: CAWSETGQGRGYGYTF

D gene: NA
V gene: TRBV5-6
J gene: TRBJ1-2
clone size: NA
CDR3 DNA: TGTGCCAGCAGCCATGCAGAAGGGGACTATGGCTACACCTTC
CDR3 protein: CASSHAEGDYGYTF

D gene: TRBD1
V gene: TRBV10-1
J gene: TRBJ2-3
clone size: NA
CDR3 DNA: TGCGCCAGCAGCGCTCTCCCCGGGACAGGGCCTGGAGATACGCAGTATTTT
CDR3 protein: CASSALPGTGPGDTQYF

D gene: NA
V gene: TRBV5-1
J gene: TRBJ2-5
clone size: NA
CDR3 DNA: TGCGCCAGCAGGGATCGACAAGCCCAGTACTTC
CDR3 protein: CASRDRQAQYF

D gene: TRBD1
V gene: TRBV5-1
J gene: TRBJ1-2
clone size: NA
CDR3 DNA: TGCGCCAGCAGCTTGAGGGTTTGGGGGACAGGGGATGCGCTGGTCTATGGCTACACCTTC
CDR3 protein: CASSLRVWGTGDALVYGYTF

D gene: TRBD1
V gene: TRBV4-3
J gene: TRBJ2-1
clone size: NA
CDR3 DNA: TGCGCCAGCAGCCAAGAGGACAGGAGCTCCTACAATGAGCAGTTCTTC
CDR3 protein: CASSQEDRSSYNEQFF

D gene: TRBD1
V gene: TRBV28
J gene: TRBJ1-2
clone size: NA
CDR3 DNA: TGTGCCAGCAGTTTACTAAGGACAGGGAGGAACTATGGCTACACCTTC
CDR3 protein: CASSLLRTGRNYGYTF

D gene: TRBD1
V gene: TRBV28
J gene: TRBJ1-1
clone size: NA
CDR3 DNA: TGTGCCAGCAGTCAGGGACAGGGGGGACCAAAGAACACTGAAGCTTTCTTT
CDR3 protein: CASSQGQGGPKNTEAFF

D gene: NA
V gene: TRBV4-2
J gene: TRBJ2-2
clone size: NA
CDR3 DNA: TGTGCCAGCAGCCAACATGAATCGTTGGCCACCGGGGAGCTGTTTTTT
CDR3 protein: CASSQHESLATGELFF

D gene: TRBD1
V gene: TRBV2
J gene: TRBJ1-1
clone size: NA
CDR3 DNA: TGTGCCAGCCCATTACCCACAGGGGACCACCGAAAAGCAAACACTGAAGCTTTCTTT
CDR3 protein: CASPLPTGDHRKANTEAFF

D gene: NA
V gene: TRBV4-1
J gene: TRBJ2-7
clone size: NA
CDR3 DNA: TGCGCCAGCAGCCAAGCGGCCAGGCGGGACGAGCAGTACTTC
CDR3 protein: CASSQAARRDEQYF

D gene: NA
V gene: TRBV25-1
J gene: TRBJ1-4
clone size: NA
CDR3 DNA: TGTGCCAGCAGTGTCGACAGGTTCCTAGCCACCAGTGGTGAAAAACTGTTTTTT
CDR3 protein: CASSVDRFLATSGEKLFF

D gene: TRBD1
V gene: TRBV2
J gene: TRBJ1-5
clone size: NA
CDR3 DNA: TGTGCCAGCAGGACCCCTTTACAGGGGGATAGCAATCAGCCCCAGCATTTT
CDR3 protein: CASRTPLQGDSNQPQHF

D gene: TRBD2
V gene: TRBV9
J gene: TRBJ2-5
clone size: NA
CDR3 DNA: TGTGCCAGCAGCCCCCGAGGACTAGCGGGGGAAGAGACCCAGTACTTC
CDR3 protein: CASSPRGLAGEETQYF

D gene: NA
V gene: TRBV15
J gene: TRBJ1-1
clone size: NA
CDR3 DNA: TGTGCCACCAGCAGAGGGGGCGTCACTGAAGCTTTCTTT
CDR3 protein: CATSRGGVTEAFF

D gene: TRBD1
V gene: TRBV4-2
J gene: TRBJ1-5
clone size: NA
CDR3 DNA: TGTGCCAGCAGCCAAGCAGGGGGCGGTCAGCCCCAGCATTTT
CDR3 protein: CASSQAGGGQPQHF

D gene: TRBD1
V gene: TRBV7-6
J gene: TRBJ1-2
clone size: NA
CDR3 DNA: TGTGCCAGCAGCCCCAACCAACCCGGGACAGGGTACGATGGCTACACCTTC
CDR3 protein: CASSPNQPGTGYDGYTF

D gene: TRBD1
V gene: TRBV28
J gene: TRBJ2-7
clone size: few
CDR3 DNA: TGTGCCAGCAGTTCAAGACAGGGGGCCTTATACGAGCAGTACTTC
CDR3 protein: CASSSRQGALYEQYF

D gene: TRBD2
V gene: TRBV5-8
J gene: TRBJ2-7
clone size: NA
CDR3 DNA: TGTGCCAGCAGCCAGGGACTAGCGTACTCCTACGAGCAGTACTTC
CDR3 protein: CASSQGLAYSYEQYF

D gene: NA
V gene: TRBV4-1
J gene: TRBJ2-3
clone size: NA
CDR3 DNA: TGCGCCAGCAGCCAGCGGGGCTTGACAGATACGCAGTATTTT
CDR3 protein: CASSQRGLTDTQYF

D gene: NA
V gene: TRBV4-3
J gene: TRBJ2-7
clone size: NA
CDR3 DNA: TGCGCCAGCAGCCCGCGGGGCAGGGTGTACGAGCAGTACTTC
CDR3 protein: CASSPRGRVYEQYF

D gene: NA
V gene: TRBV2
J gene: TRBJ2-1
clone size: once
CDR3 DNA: TGTGCCAGCAGTGGTTTTACGGGCTCCTACAATGAGCAGTTCTTC
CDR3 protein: CASSGFTGSYNEQFF

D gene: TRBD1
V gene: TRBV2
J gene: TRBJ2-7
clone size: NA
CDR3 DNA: TGTGCCAGCTTAGGGACAGAAACAGAGATCCTGGTCGACGAGCAGTACTTC
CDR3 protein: CASLGTETEILVDEQYF

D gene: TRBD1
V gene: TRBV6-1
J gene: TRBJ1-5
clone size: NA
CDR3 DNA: TGTGCCAGCAGTGAAATTCAGGGGGCGGCTCAGCCCCAGCATTTT
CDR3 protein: CASSEIQGAAQPQHF

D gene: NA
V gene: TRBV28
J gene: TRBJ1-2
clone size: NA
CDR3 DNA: TGTGCCAGCAGCTCCCCTAACTATGGCTACACCTTC
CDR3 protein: CASSSPNYGYTF

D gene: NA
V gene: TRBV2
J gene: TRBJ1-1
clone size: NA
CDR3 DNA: TGTGCCAGCAGTCGGGGGGGGCGATTCACTGAAGCTTTCTTT
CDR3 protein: CASSRGGRFTEAFF

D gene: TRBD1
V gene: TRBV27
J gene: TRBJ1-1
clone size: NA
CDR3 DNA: TGTGCCAGCAGTACCTCCTCACAGGGGGGCGCATCACAAGGTGCCCCAACATTGAACACTGAAGCTTTCTTT
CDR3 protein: CASSTSSQGGASQGAPTLNTEAFF

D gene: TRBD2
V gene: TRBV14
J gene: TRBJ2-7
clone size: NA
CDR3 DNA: TGTGCCAGCAGCCAAGATAGACTAGCGGGGGGTCTATGCGAGCAGTACTTC
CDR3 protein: CASSQDRLAGGLCEQYF

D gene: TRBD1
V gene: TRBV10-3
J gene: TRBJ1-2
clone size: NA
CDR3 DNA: TGTGCCATCAGTGAGTTCGGGACAGATGGCTACACCTTC
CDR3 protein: CAISEFGTDGYTF